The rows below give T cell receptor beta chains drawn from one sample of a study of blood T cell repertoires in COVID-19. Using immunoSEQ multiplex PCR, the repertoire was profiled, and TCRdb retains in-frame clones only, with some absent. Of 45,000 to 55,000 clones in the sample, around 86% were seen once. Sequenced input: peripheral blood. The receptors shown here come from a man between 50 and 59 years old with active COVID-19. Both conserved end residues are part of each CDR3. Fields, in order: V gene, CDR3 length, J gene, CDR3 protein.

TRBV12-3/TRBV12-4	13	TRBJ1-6	CASSLHRGSPLHF
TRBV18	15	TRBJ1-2	CASSPPGSLNYGYTF
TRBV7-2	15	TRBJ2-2	CASSLDGLLGRELFF
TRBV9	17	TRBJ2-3	CASSAPILAGSTDTQYF
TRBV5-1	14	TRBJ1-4	CASSLAGQGEKLFF
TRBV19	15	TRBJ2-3	CASSTGTGTADTQYF
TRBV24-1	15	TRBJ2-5	CATSDPGRYQETQYF
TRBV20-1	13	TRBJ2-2	CSASVPGSGELFF
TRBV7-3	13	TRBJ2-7	CASSLTQGHEQYF
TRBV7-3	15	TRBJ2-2	CASSLGGVNTGELFF
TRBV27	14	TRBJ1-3	CASLKGTGGHTIYF
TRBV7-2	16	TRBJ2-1	CASSLGPSGRAGEQFF